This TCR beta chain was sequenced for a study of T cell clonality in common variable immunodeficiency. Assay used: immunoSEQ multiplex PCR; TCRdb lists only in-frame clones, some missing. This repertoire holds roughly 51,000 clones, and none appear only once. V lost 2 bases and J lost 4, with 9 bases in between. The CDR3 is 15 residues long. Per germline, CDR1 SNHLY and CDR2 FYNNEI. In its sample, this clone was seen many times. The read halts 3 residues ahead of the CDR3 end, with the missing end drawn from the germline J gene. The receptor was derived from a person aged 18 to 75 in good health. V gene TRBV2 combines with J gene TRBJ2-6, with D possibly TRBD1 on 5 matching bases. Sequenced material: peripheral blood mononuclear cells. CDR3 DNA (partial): TGTGCCAGCAGTGAAAGGGGTTTCGGGGCCAACGTC. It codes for CASSERGFGANV. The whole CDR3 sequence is CASSERGFGANVLTF.